This TCR beta chain originates from a study of blood T cell repertoires in COVID-19. Across the study: Some COVID-19 samples were acute and others convalescent; all came from the United States, Italy and Spain. PBMCs, B-cell-depleted T cells, or T cells were the source of the cDNA or gDNA that made up the material.

Original methodology: Amplification with reference gene primers provided the estimates of nucleated cell counts. Some clones are missing from TCRdb's copy, which holds only in-frame ones; the method was immunoSEQ multiplex PCR. D and trimming come from the DNA, and the V and J calls and clone size come from that table. The table includes 52,000 or so clones, more than 90% detected once. V lost 1 base and J lost 4; bases outside the gene matches: 14. Per the germline V gene, CDR1 is MNHNS and CDR2 is SASEGT. This CDR3 has 19 amino acids. Material: peripheral blood. The TCR originated in a man aged 45-60 years with acute or convalescent COVID-19. The V gene is TRBV6-1, the J gene TRBJ1-3, with 9 nucleotides matching TRBD1. The CDR3 spells CASSEVQIGTGWRGNTIYF. The CDR3 bases are TGTGCCAGCAGTGAAGTGCAAATCGGGACAGGGTGGAGAGGAAACACCATATATTTT.